Given below is one T cell receptor beta chain in context. Its antigen remains unknown. The sample is drawn from a study of blood T cells in healthy people across ages. Whole-study context: Template switching picked up about one barcoded beta molecule for each two T cells. Overall study findings and caveats: Diversity was higher, and naive CD4+ cells more numerous, in long-lived donors than in aged donors.

Germline V lookup: CDR1 LGHNT, CDR2 FRNRAP. The CDR3 totals 12 residues. Researchers isolated at least 6 million PBMCs per sample. Using a J-beta primer mix together with a sample-barcoded 5' primer, a second PCR was run for about 6 to 11 cycles. From the 5' RACE reads, TCRdb called clonotypes with MiXCR, one entry per CDR3 protein. The sample has 1.8 million or so distinct CDR3 sequences; approximately 39% are singletons. The sequence came from a human donor in good health. The gene calls are TRBV12-5 and TRBJ2-7; D ambiguous. With the DNA end fitting TRBJ2-5 better, the J assignment may be wrong. Sequenced sample: blood. For the CDR3, the DNA is TGTGCTAGTGGTCCAAACAAGGGGACCCAGTACTTC. Translation: CASGPNKGTQYF.